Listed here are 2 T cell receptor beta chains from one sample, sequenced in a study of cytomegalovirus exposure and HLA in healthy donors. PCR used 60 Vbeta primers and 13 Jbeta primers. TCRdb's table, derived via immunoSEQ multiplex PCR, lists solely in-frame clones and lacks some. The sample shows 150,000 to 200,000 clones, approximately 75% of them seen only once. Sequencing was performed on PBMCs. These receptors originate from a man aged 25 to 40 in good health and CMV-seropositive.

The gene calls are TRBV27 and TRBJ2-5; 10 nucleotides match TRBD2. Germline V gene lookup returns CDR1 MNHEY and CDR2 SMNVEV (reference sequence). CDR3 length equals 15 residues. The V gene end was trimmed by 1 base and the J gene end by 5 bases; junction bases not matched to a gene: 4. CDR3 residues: CASSLLAGGPETQYF. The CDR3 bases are TGTGCCAGCAGTTTATTAGCGGGGGGCCCCGAGACCCAGTACTTC.

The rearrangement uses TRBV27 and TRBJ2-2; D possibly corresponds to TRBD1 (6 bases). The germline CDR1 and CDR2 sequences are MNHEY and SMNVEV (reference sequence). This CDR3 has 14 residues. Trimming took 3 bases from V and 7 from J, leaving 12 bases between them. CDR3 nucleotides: TGTGCCAGCAGTTTCGAGGGGGTTATCGGGGAGCTGTTTTTT. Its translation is CASSFEGVIGELFF.